The 4 T cell receptor beta chains given below trace back to one sample, sequenced in a study of memory CD4+ T cells and cytomegalovirus serostatus. Libraries were prepared by immunoSEQ multiplex PCR; TCRdb keeps only in-frame clonotypes and omits some of them. The sample yields 52,000 or so clones, around 78% seen once. The sort gate was single viable CD3+CD4+CD8-CD45RO+ cells for memory CD4+ T cells. Input material: memory CD4+ T cells from blood. Source of these receptors: an adult in good health and CMV-seronegative.

This rearrangement joins TRBV10-2 to TRBJ1-2; D not certain. CDR1 and CDR2 (germline): WSHSY, SAAADI. Trimming took 4 bases from V and 3 from J, leaving 6 bases between them. This CDR3 contains 12 residues. The CDR3 here is CASSGKDYGYTF. CDR3 DNA sequence: TGCGCCAGCAGTGGGAAGGACTATGGCTACACCTTC.

This clone was detected once. This chain joins TRBV7-9 and TRBJ2-2; no firm D call. Germline CDR1 SEHNR, CDR2 FQNEAQ (reference sequence). The CDR3 totals 14 residues. V lost 1 base and J lost 6, with 9 bases in between. The CDR3 loop reads CASSLGVDAGELFF. The CDR3 nucleotides are TGTGCCAGCAGCTTAGGGGTGGACGCCGGGGAGCTGTTTTTT.

CDR3: CAAWRPNTEAFF. Here the CDR3 DNA reads TGTGCCGCTTGGAGGCCCAACACTGAAGCTTTCTTT. The chain couples TRBV6-6 to TRBJ1-1; D is ambiguous. CDR1 is MNHNY and CDR2 is SVGAGI in the germline V gene (reference sequence). This CDR3 has 12 residues. V was shortened by 11 bases and J by 2 bases, with 12 bases between the two germline ends.

The chain couples TRBV11-2 to TRBJ1-5; unclear D gene. The CDR3 covers 14 residues. Germline V gene lookup returns CDR1 SGHAT and CDR2 FQNNGV. V was cut by 1 base and J by 5 bases, with 9 bases left in between. The DNA for the CDR3 is TGTGCCAGCAGCTTAGCCGGGCTTCATCAGCCCCAGCATTTT. This gives the protein CASSLAGLHQPQHF.